These 29 T cell receptor beta chains originate from one sample sequenced in a study of Graves' ophthalmopathy and Graves' hyperthyroidism. RNA served as the template for amplifying TCR beta CDR3 regions. A first-round RT-PCR used HTBI primers, followed by a second-round multiplex PCR. Using its own MiXCR run on the multiplex PCR reads, TCRdb lists one record per CDR3 protein. The data contain some 350,000 distinct CDR3 sequences, 17% of them singletons. The sample taken for sequencing was peripheral blood. These receptors were obtained from an adult woman with stable Graves' hyperthyroidism.

This clonotype came up many times. CDR3 amino acids: CASSEVGSWEEAFF. The CDR3 bases are TGTGCCAGCAGTGAAGTAGGAAGCTGGGAAGAAGCTTTCTTT. This chain links TRBV6-1 with TRBJ1-1, with D unclear. V lost 1 base and J lost 8, with 14 bases in between. CDR3 size: 14 residues. Germline values: CDR1 MNHNS, CDR2 SASEGT.

The V call is TRBV12-3 or TRBV12-4, the J call TRBJ2-5, with 13 positions matching TRBD2. The CDR3 covers 15 residues. V dropped 6 bases and J dropped 4; count of bases not matched to a gene: 5. The chain's CDR3 is CASRGLAGVAETQYF. The CDR3 bases are TGTGCCAGCAGAGGACTAGCGGGAGTGGCAGAGACCCAGTACTTC.

This clonotype was counted many times. Here the CDR3 DNA reads TGCGCCAGCAGCTTGACCGGGAACCCGTCGGATACGCAGTATTTT. Translated, it gives CASSLTGNPSDTQYF. The chain combines TRBV5-1 with TRBJ2-3; perhaps TRBD2 as D (5 bases). Germline CDR1 reads SGHRS; CDR2 reads YFSETQ. CDR3 length equals 15 residues. Trimming removed 1 base from V and 6 bases from J, with 15 bases in between.

This clonotype was picked up many times. V gene TRBV11-2 combines with J gene TRBJ1-1; D is uncertain. Per the germline V gene, CDR1 is SGHAT and CDR2 is FQNNGV. The V gene lost 0 bases and the J gene lost 1 base, with 9 bases spanning the gap. CDR3 length: 15 amino acids. In DNA, the CDR3 is TGTGCCAGCAGCTTAGATGGGAAGTCGAACACTGAAGCTTTCTTT. Encoded protein: CASSLDGKSNTEAFF.

With regard to this clonotype: At one end the junction does not follow the germline gene, possibly because of a read error. The chain combines TRBV25-1 with TRBJ2-4, with D perhaps TRBD1 (6 bases). The CDR3 has 16 amino acids. Germline values: CDR1 MGHDK, CDR2 SYGVNS. DNA of the CDR3: TGTGCCAGCAGGGGGGCACGAATGGGAGCCAAAAACATTAAGTACTTC. Encoded protein: CASRGARMGAKNIKYF.

This clonotype was detected a few times. CDR3 region: CAWRRAAGELFF. Here the CDR3 DNA reads TGTGCCTGGAGGCGGGCCGCCGGGGAGCTGTTTTTT. V and J are TRBV30 and TRBJ2-2; D may be TRBD2 (5 bases). V was trimmed by 3 bases and J by 6 bases, leaving 8 bases between them. The germline V gene encodes CDR1 GTSNPN and CDR2 SVGIG (reference sequence). The CDR3 is 12 amino acids.

This clonotype was seen ten or more times. The gene calls are TRBV27 and TRBJ2-7, with D possibly TRBD2 on 6 matching bases. The CDR3 extends over 13 amino acids. CDR1 is MNHEY and CDR2 is SMNVEV in the germline V gene (reference sequence). Deletions cut 3 bases from V and 7 bases from J, with 13 bases between. The CDR3 DNA sequence: TGTGCCAGCAGTTTCCGTAGTGGGGGGGAGCAGTACTTC. Translating it yields CASSFRSGGEQYF.

The table lists this clonotype with many counts. This chain joins TRBV14 and TRBJ1-3; no definite D call. The CDR3 sequence is 15 residues long. Between the trimmed V and J ends, which lost 5 bases and 0 bases, there was a span of 11 bases. Germline V gene lookup returns CDR1 SGHDN and CDR2 FVKESK. The CDR3 region is CASSFEDVSGNTIYF. As DNA, the CDR3 is TGTGCCAGCAGCTTTGAAGACGTCTCTGGAAACACCATATATTTT.

This clonotype appeared many times. The chain is built from TRBV28 and TRBJ2-7; 10 positions agree with TRBD2. The CDR3 consists of 16 residues. Germline assignment: CDR1 MDHEN and CDR2 SYDVKM. Trimming took 4 bases from V and 1 from J; bases not matched to a gene: 7. The CDR3 region is CASSSPASGSSYEQYF. CDR3 sequence (DNA): TGTGCCAGCAGTTCACCCGCTAGCGGGAGTTCCTACGAGCAGTACTTC.

A word on this clonotype: At one end the junction does not follow the germline gene, possibly because of a read error. The CDR3 region has the DNA TGTGCTAGTGGTTTGACACGACAGGCAATTAATCAGCCGCAGCATTTT. Translated: CASGLTRQAINQPQHF. This chain links TRBV12-5 with TRBJ1-5, with D possibly TRBD1 on 6 matching bases. The CDR3 totals 16 residues. Germline CDR1 reads LGHNT; CDR2 reads FRNRAP.

This clonotype was counted at least ten times. The chain uses TRBV3-1 and TRBJ2-5, with 11 positions matching TRBD2. The ends lost 7 bases at V and 2 bases at J; junction bases unmatched: 6. The CDR3 loop spans 15 amino acids. The germline V gene encodes CDR1 LGHDT and CDR2 YNNKEL (reference sequence). For the CDR3, the DNA is TGTGCCAGCACCCTAGCGGGAGGAAGACAAGAGACCCAGTACTTC. Translating gives CASTLAGGRQETQYF.

This clonotype was picked up a small number of times. V usage is TRBV25-1 and J usage is TRBJ1-1; TRBD1 might be the D (5 bases). The CDR3 is 11 amino acids. V lost 8 bases and J 3 bases, leaving 7 bases between the germline ends. Germline values: CDR1 MGHDK, CDR2 SYGVNS. The CDR3 sequence: CASARDTEAFF. DNA for the CDR3: TGTGCCAGCGCCAGGGACACTGAAGCTTTCTTT.

This clonotype was seen ten or more times. The chain links TRBV20-1 to TRBJ2-7; 7 bases map to TRBD2. Trimming at V came to 3 bases and at J to 3 bases, leaving 14 bases not matched to a gene. The CDR3 contains 16 residues. Germline V gene data show CDR1 as DFQATT and CDR2 as SNEGSKA (reference sequence). CDR3 DNA: TGCAGTGCTAGTATTCACCGGGACTATTACAACTACGAGCAGTACTTC. Residues: CSASIHRDYYNYEQYF.

This clonotype was observed at least ten times. The chain joins TRBV28 to TRBJ2-7; 9 nucleotides match TRBD1. CDR1 is MDHEN and CDR2 is SYDVKM in the germline V gene. Losses at the gene ends were 6 bases for V and 3 bases for J; bases not matched to a gene: 6. This CDR3 region has 14 residues. This chain's CDR3 is CASRPGTGIYEQYF. As DNA, the CDR3 is TGTGCCAGCAGGCCCGGGACAGGGATCTACGAGCAGTACTTC.

The table lists this clonotype with many counts. The chain links TRBV12-3 or TRBV12-4 to TRBJ1-5; the D gene is possibly TRBD1 (5 bases). The CDR3 runs 16 residues. V was pared by 5 bases and J by 0 bases, with 14 bases between. The CDR3 is CASSLGDGYSNQPQHF. The CDR3 nucleotides are TGTGCCAGCAGTCTCGGGGACGGATATAGCAATCAGCCCCAGCATTTT.

The table lists this clonotype with many counts. V usage is TRBV20-1 and J usage is TRBJ2-7; D could derive from TRBD1 or TRBD2 (6 bases each). Trimming took 6 bases from V and 2 from J, leaving 17 bases between them. In germline, CDR1 is DFQATT, CDR2 SNEGSKA (reference sequence). This CDR3 region has 14 residues. This CDR3 reads CSATEGEATYEQYF. In DNA form, the CDR3 reads TGCAGTGCCACCGAGGGGGAGGCAACCTACGAGCAGTACTTC.

The rearrangement joins TRBV5-1 to TRBJ1-1, with TRBD1 as a possible D gene (6 bases). Per germline, CDR1 SGHRS and CDR2 YFSETQ. The CDR3 is made up of 15 amino acids. Deletions cut 5 bases from V and 1 base from J, with 15 bases between. CDR3 nucleotides: TGCGCCAGCAGGGTCTTGCAGGGGCAGAACACTGAAGCTTTCTTT. Residues: CASRVLQGQNTEAFF.

This clonotype was found many times. The rearrangement joins TRBV6-5 to TRBJ2-7; possibly TRBD2 for D (6 bases). Trimming took off 4 bases at V and 2 bases at J, with 12 bases between the two ends. The CDR3 length is 14 residues. The germline CDR1 and CDR2 sequences are MNHEY and SVGAGI. In DNA form, the CDR3 reads TGTGCCAGCAGTTCCCCTAGCGCAACCTACGAGCAGTACTTC. Translated, it gives CASSSPSATYEQYF.

This clonotype appeared many times. V gene TRBV6-2 or TRBV6-3 combines with J gene TRBJ1-1, with TRBD1 matching 7 bases. Germline CDR1 MNHEY, CDR2 SVGEGT. Unmatched junction bases numbered 6, after V lost 1 base and J lost 4 bases. CDR3 size: 15 residues. CDR3 sequence: CASSYFGTVGTEAFF. CDR3 nucleotide sequence: TGTGCCAGCAGTTACTTCGGGACAGTGGGCACTGAAGCTTTCTTT.

In this sample, this clonotype turned up many times. V gene TRBV19 combines with J gene TRBJ2-5; 7 positions agree with TRBD1. The CDR3 covers 15 residues. CDR1 and CDR2 (germline): LNHDA, SQIVND (reference sequence). J gave up 5 bases and V 5 bases, and 11 bases lay outside the gene matches. CDR3 amino acids: CASSPSTGWGETQYF. In DNA, the CDR3 is TGTGCCAGTAGTCCGTCGACAGGGTGGGGGGAGACCCAGTACTTC.

In this sample, this clonotype turned up many times. The genes are TRBV6-4 and TRBJ1-1; perhaps TRBD1 as D (5 bases). This CDR3 is built from 12 residues. Trimming cost V 4 bases and J 11 bases, with 14 bases left between them. Germline lookup yields CDR1 MRHNA and CDR2 SNTAGT. CDR3 sequence reads: CASSAGGDGAFF. CDR3 in DNA: TGTGCCAGCAGTGCTGGAGGGGATGGCGCTTTCTTT.

This clonotype has ten or more counts. The chain couples TRBV6-1 to TRBJ2-7; D is unclear. Germline CDR1 reads MNHNS; CDR2 reads SASEGT. CDR3 length equals 13 residues. The V end was cut by 6 bases, the J end by 5 bases, with 14 bases between. DNA for the CDR3: TGTGCCAGCAGAGGCCCATTCTGGGACGAGCAGTACTTC. This codes for CASRGPFWDEQYF.

In this sample, this clonotype turned up many times. J is TRBJ2-7 and V is TRBV4-2, with TRBD2 matching over 8 bases. The V and J ends lost 3 bases and 4 bases, in that order; junction bases with no gene match: 5. Looked up from germline, CDR1 is LGHNA and CDR2 is YNFKEQ. The CDR3 consists of 14 residues. DNA for the CDR3: TGTGCCAGCAGCCAGGAGCGGGAGTGGTACGAGCAGTACTTC. It encodes CASSQEREWYEQYF.

At least ten counts were recorded for this clonotype. The rearrangement joins TRBV15 to TRBJ2-5; possible D gene TRBD1, 5 bases. Germline V gene data show CDR1 as LNHNV and CDR2 as YYDKDF (reference sequence). Trimming stripped 5 bases from V and 0 bases from J, with 13 bases between. The CDR3 runs to 15 residues. CDR3 region: CATSDFQGNQETQYF. CDR3 in DNA: TGTGCCACCAGCGATTTCCAGGGTAACCAAGAGACCCAGTACTTC.

On this clonotype: Because the CDR3 is missing its conserved closing phenylalanine or tryptophan, this is likely a read error. The chain links TRBV6-1 to TRBJ2-7; 11 bases line up with TRBD2. The CDR3 covers 15 residues. V was pared by 5 bases and J by 0 bases, with 3 bases of the junction left unmatched. The germline CDR1 and CDR2 sequences are MNHNS and SASEGT. The CDR3 coding sequence is TGTGCCAGCAGTCAAACTAGCGGGAGCTCCTACGAGCAGTACTTG. Translation: CASSQTSGSSYEQYL.

This clonotype was seen at least ten times. V usage is TRBV20-1 and J usage is TRBJ1-5, with a weak D call TRBD1 (5 bases). V was cut by 0 bases and J by 2 bases, with 20 bases left in between. This CDR3 comprises 18 residues. Germline loops: CDR1 DFQATT, CDR2 SNEGSKA (reference sequence). The CDR3 DNA reads TGCAGTGCTAGAGATAGCGGGACCCCGGGCGGCGGCAATCAGCCCCAGCATTTT. Protein: CSARDSGTPGGGNQPQHF.

In its sample, this clonotype was seen a few times. The V and J genes are TRBV24-1 and TRBJ2-2, with a possible D match to TRBD1 (6 bases). Germline CDR1 KGHDR, CDR2 SFDVKD. The CDR3 has 17 amino acids. Deletions cut 1 base from V and 6 bases from J, with 17 bases between. CDR3 sequence: CATSDFTTGIFSGELFF. CDR3 sequence (DNA): TGTGCCACCAGTGATTTCACTACAGGGATATTTTCCGGGGAGCTGTTTTTT.

This clonotype came up many times. This rearrangement joins TRBV6-1 to TRBJ2-7; D ambiguous. V was cut by 2 bases and J by 3 bases, with 8 bases left in between. Germline-derived CDR1 and CDR2 are MNHNS and SASEGT. CDR3 size: 13 residues. CDR3 loop: CASSESRFYEQYF. The CDR3 DNA is TGTGCCAGCAGTGAATCAAGGTTCTACGAGCAGTACTTC.

The chain links TRBV9 to TRBJ1-4; 7 bases agree with TRBD1. Per germline, CDR1 SGDLS and CDR2 YYNGEE. V lost 4 bases, J lost 4 bases, and 7 bases stayed unmatched. This CDR3 is built from 15 residues. The CDR3 bases are TGTGCCAGCAGCCCCCGGGACAGCTTTAATGAAAAACTGTTTTTT. This codes for CASSPRDSFNEKLFF.